These T cell receptor beta chains were read from a single sample in a study of cytomegalovirus exposure and HLA in healthy donors. The table came from immunoSEQ multiplex PCR; TCRdb's copy has only in-frame clones and leaves some out. The table has some 65,000 clones, around 70% seen once. The material sequenced was PBMCs. These receptors were taken from a young woman in good health and CMV-seronegative. CDR3s include the opening cysteine and the closing phenylalanine or tryptophan.

>TRBJ2-7|TRBV6-1
CASSEDNRVPEQYF
>TRBJ2-7|TRBV30
CAWSSGQGVDEQYF
>TRBJ1-1|TRBV7-2
CASSADSRNTEAFF
>TRBJ1-6|TRBV16
CASSHRRQGTNSPLHF
>TRBJ2-1|TRBV7-3
CASSSSPQAIEQFF
>TRBJ2-7|TRBV11-3
CASSPTSGGNYEQYF
>TRBJ1-5|TRBV5-1
CASSPGIYSNQPQHF
>TRBJ1-5|TRBV2
CASGLQGHSNQPQHF
>TRBJ2-3|TRBV5-4
CASSLDRRGGFSTDTQYF
>TRBJ1-6|TRBV7-3
CASSLGGRNNSPLHF
>TRBJ1-3|TRBV9
CASSLNNNRELGNTIYF
>TRBJ1-6|TRBV7-2
CASRQGAVANSPLHF
>TRBJ2-3|TRBV14
CASSQQGWDTQYF
>TRBJ2-3|TRBV7-8
CASSLEYTNTQYF
>TRBJ1-1|TRBV29-1
CSADKLNTEAFF
>TRBJ1-2|TRBV7-3
CASSLTGQGSNYGYTF
>TRBJ2-7|TRBV7-2
CASRGGTGGEQYF
>TRBJ1-6|TRBV4-1
CASSQALGRVDSPLHF
>TRBJ2-5|TRBV29-1
CSVGQGAWETQYF
>TRBJ2-7|TRBV7-2
CASSAGLANYEQYF
>TRBJ1-2|TRBV29-1
CSVLPGQGYGYTF
>TRBJ2-7|TRBV5-6
CASNFGLAAYEQYF